The 32 T cell receptor beta chains below come from one sample, sequenced in a study of CD8 T cell repertoires and HIV-1 epitope variants. The method was immunoSEQ multiplex PCR; TCRdb's version includes in-frame clones alone and lacks a portion of them. Seen here are 80,000 to 95,000 clones, just under 75% observed once, and the top ten hold around a quarter. Specimen: uncultured baseline CD8+ T cells from peripheral blood mononuclear cells (PBMCs). These TCRs come from a male donor with HIV.

With regard to this clone: The same CDR3 can be traced to other DNA sequences in this sample. The chain carries TRBV9 and TRBJ2-6, with 15 positions matching TRBD2. Per germline, CDR1 SGDLS and CDR2 YYNGEE. V dropped 3 bases and J dropped 2; count of bases not matched to a gene: 0. CDR3 length: 17 residues. In DNA form, the CDR3 reads TGTGCCAGCAGCGGGACTAGCGGGGGGGCTGGGGCCAACGTCCTGACTTTC. This codes for CASSGTSGGAGANVLTF.

The CDR3 bases are TGTGCCATCAGTGAGGGGGCGAACTACGAGCAGTACTTC. Amino acids: CAISEGANYEQYF. This chain links TRBV10-3 with TRBJ2-7; D is possibly TRBD1 (5 bases). V was shortened by 2 bases and J by 3 bases, with 8 bases between the two germline ends. The CDR3 is made up of 13 amino acids. Germline CDR1 reads ENHRY; CDR2 reads SYGVKD.

The chain recombines TRBV28 with TRBJ2-1; no definite D call. V was trimmed by 2 bases and J by 0 bases, leaving 11 bases between them. This CDR3 contains 16 residues. CDR1 is MDHEN and CDR2 is SYDVKM in the germline V gene. This chain's CDR3 is CASSLMAESSYNEQFF. As DNA, the CDR3 is TGTGCCAGCAGTTTAATGGCGGAAAGCTCCTACAATGAGCAGTTCTTC.

This chain joins TRBV19 and TRBJ2-1; 9 bases fit TRBD2. Trimming took 7 bases from V and 9 from J; bases not matched to a gene: 4. Germline V gene data show CDR1 as LNHDA and CDR2 as SQIVND (reference sequence). The CDR3 sequence is 12 residues long. CDR3 region: CASTSGVGEQFF. CDR3 DNA: TGTGCCAGTACTAGCGGGGTGGGTGAGCAGTTCTTC.

This chain links TRBV5-1 with TRBJ1-3; tentatively, D is TRBD1 (6 bases). The V and J ends lost 4 bases and 6 bases respectively, with 14 bases between them. The CDR3 is 14 amino acids. The V gene's germline CDR1 is SGHRS and CDR2 YFSETQ. The CDR3, as DNA: TGCGCCAGCAGCCCCGAAGGGGGTCCAAACACCATATATTTT. This codes for CASSPEGGPNTIYF.

The gene calls are TRBV6-1 and TRBJ2-3; 8 nucleotides match TRBD2. V trimming: 4 bases; J trimming: 3 bases; junction bases outside the gene matches: 12. Germline V gene data show CDR1 as MNHNS and CDR2 as SASEGT. The CDR3 is 17 residues long. CDR3 coding DNA: TGTGCCAGCAGTGCGACTAGCGCGGGGGCCTATACAGATACGCAGTATTTT. Encoded protein: CASSATSAGAYTDTQYF.

The rearrangement uses TRBV6-4 and TRBJ2-2; TRBD1 or TRBD2 may be the D gene (5 bases each). V was shortened by 7 bases and J by 0 bases, with 12 bases between the two germline ends. This CDR3 contains 15 residues. Germline V CDR1 and CDR2: MRHNA, SNTAGT. In DNA form, the CDR3 reads TGTGCCAGCACCCGGGACGGGACGAACACCGGGGAGCTGTTTTTT. Translating it yields CASTRDGTNTGELFF.

The chain couples TRBV30 to TRBJ2-1, with 7 bases lining up with TRBD2. The germline CDR1 and CDR2 sequences are GTSNPN and SVGIG (reference sequence). V was clipped by 0 bases and J by 6 bases; unmatched bases: 5. CDR3 length: 14 residues. The CDR3 loop reads CAWSVTSRGNEQFF. DNA for the CDR3: TGTGCCTGGAGTGTGACTAGCCGGGGCAATGAGCAGTTCTTC.

This clone was counted once. This chain links TRBV19 with TRBJ2-3, with D possibly TRBD2 on 5 matching bases. With 6 bases removed from V and 0 bases from J, the gap between germline ends came to 22 bases. Germline values: CDR1 LNHDA, CDR2 SQIVND (reference sequence). CDR3 length equals 18 residues. CDR3 protein: CASSSALLVRMSTDTQYF. The CDR3 DNA reads as TGTGCCAGTAGCTCAGCCTTACTAGTTCGGATGAGCACAGATACGCAGTATTTT. The variable domain in full, completed from reference TRBV19 and TRBJ2-3, reads DGGITQSPKYLFRKEGQNVTLSCEQNLNHDAMYWYRQDPGQGLRLIYYSQIVNDFQKGDIAEGYSVSREKKESFPLTVTSAQKNPTAFYLCASSSALLVRMSTDTQYFGPGTRLTVL.

The chain combines TRBV5-4 with TRBJ2-4; 7 positions agree with TRBD1. The CDR3 is 18 residues long. Germline CDR1 reads SGHNT; CDR2 reads YYREEE (reference sequence). V shed 2 bases, J shed 0 bases, and the junction held 11 bases outside the gene matches. The CDR3: CASSFRDSFLLAKNIQYF. The CDR3 DNA reads TGTGCCAGCAGCTTCCGGGACAGCTTCTTACTAGCCAAAAACATTCAGTACTTC.

The chain employs TRBV6-1 and TRBJ2-5; D unresolved. The CDR3 runs 13 residues. With 5 bases removed from V and 0 bases from J, the gap between germline ends came to 7 bases. Germline V gene data show CDR1 as MNHNS and CDR2 as SASEGT. The CDR3 protein is CASSWQYQETQYF. The CDR3 nucleotides read TGTGCCAGCAGTTGGCAGTACCAAGAGACCCAGTACTTC.

This chain uses TRBV2 with TRBJ1-5; no reliable D call. Germline assignment: CDR1 SNHLY and CDR2 FYNNEI. The CDR3 is 14 amino acids. V was shortened by 5 bases and J by 3 bases, with 11 bases between the two germline ends. CDR3 nucleotides: TGTGCCAGCAGTAAAGGCCAGAACAATCAGCCCCAGCATTTT. This encodes CASSKGQNNQPQHF.

The chain uses TRBV6-4 and TRBJ2-5; 7 bases align to TRBD2. Germline V gene data show CDR1 as MRHNA and CDR2 as SNTAGT. CDR3 length equals 15 residues. V was pared by 6 bases and J by 5 bases, with 12 bases of the junction left unmatched. The CDR3 here is CASRPERGPGETQYF. CDR3 DNA sequence: TGTGCCAGCAGGCCCGAGCGGGGACCTGGGGAGACCCAGTACTTC.

This clone was picked up one time. The chain joins TRBV7-2 to TRBJ1-5, with a tentative D call TRBD1 (5 bases). Trimming pared 5 bases from V and 1 base from J, leaving 21 bases between. This CDR3 has 18 amino acids. CDR1 and CDR2 (germline): SGHTA, FQGNSA. This CDR3 reads CASSVTSRGGKSNQPQHF. For the CDR3, the DNA is TGTGCCAGCAGCGTAACCTCCCGGGGGGGGAAGAGCAATCAGCCCCAGCATTTT.

The chain has TRBV14 and TRBJ1-2; TRBD1 aligns across 7 bases. Germline-derived CDR1 and CDR2 are SGHDN and FVKESK. Trimming at V came to 4 bases and at J to 8 bases, leaving 13 bases not matched to a gene. The CDR3 totals 15 residues. CDR3 nucleotide sequence: TGTGCCAGCAGCCCGCAAGTAGAGGGGGCATCCGGCTACACCTTC. Protein: CASSPQVEGASGYTF.

This chain links TRBV5-1 with TRBJ1-4; 9 positions match TRBD1. There are 15 residues in the CDR3. V shed 0 bases and J 3 bases; nucleotides not matched to a gene: 0. Germline assignment: CDR1 SGHRS and CDR2 YFSETQ. DNA of the CDR3: TGCGCCAGCAGCTTGGGGACAGGGGCTAATGAAAAACTGTTTTTT. Translating gives CASSLGTGANEKLFF.

This clone was seen at least ten times. The chain couples TRBV6-5 to TRBJ1-1, with TRBD1 matching over 7 bases. The CDR3 has 14 residues. In germline, CDR1 is MNHEY, CDR2 SVGAGI. J gave up 0 bases and V 5 bases, and 3 bases lay outside the gene matches. This CDR3 reads CASSGTVLNTEAFF. The DNA for the CDR3 is TGTGCCAGCAGTGGGACAGTTTTGAACACTGAAGCTTTCTTT.

The gene calls are TRBV27 and TRBJ2-1; D may be TRBD2 (5 bases). CDR3 size: 16 residues. Trimming removed 0 bases from V and 5 bases from J, with 14 bases in between. Germline-derived CDR1 and CDR2 are MNHEY and SMNVEV (reference sequence). DNA of the CDR3: TGTGCCAGCAGTTTATCGATCCGGTTGGGAGACAATGAGCAGTTCTTC. This gives the protein CASSLSIRLGDNEQFF.

V is TRBV19 and J is TRBJ1-1; weak D call: TRBD1 (5 bases). The CDR3 extends over 14 amino acids. Germline lookup yields CDR1 LNHDA and CDR2 SQIVND (reference sequence). The V gene lost 8 bases and the J gene lost 3 bases, with 16 bases spanning the gap. CDR3 in DNA: TGTGCCAGTGGTGAAGGAGGGGCGCACACTGAAGCTTTCTTT. This encodes CASGEGGAHTEAFF. The complete variable domain, with remaining parts taken from reference TRBV19 and TRBJ1-1, reads DGGITQSPKYLFRKEGQNVTLSCEQNLNHDAMYWYRQDPGQGLRLIYYSQIVNDFQKGDIAEGYSVSREKKESFPLTVTSAQKNPTAFYLCASGEGGAHTEAFFGQGTRLTVV.

This chain joins TRBV27 and TRBJ2-3; either TRBD1 or TRBD2 may supply D (6 bases each). Germline CDR1 and CDR2: MNHEY and SMNVEV (reference sequence). Deletions cut 8 bases from V and 5 bases from J, with 11 bases between. There are 12 residues in the CDR3. CDR3 bases: TGTGCCAGCGGGGGGCCAGGAGATACGCAGTATTTT. This sequence encodes CASGGPGDTQYF.

A single count supports this clone. One end of the junction fails to match germline, which may point to a read error. The chain has TRBV13 and TRBJ2-7; D may be TRBD1 or TRBD2 (5 bases each). The CDR3 sequence is 14 residues long. Germline CDR1 reads PRHDT; CDR2 reads FYEKMQ (reference sequence). CDR3 coding DNA: TGTGCCAGCAGCATAGGGGAGACTAACTACGAGCAGTACTTC. This translates into CASSIGETNYEQYF.

The V gene is TRBV2, the J gene TRBJ2-5; TRBD2 matches at 13 bases. Germline CDR1 is SNHLY and CDR2 is FYNNEI. With 5 bases clipped from V and 8 bases from J, the junction kept 2 bases outside the gene matches. The CDR3 totals 13 residues. The CDR3 DNA reads TGTGCCAGCAGTACTAGCGGGGGGGAAACCCAGTACTTC. Translated, it gives CASSTSGGETQYF.

This clone was observed a handful of times. The chain recombines TRBV6-1 with TRBJ1-5, with D perhaps matching TRBD1 (6 bases). V was pared by 4 bases and J by 5 bases, with 15 bases between. The CDR3 is 15 residues long. Germline V gene lookup returns CDR1 MNHNS and CDR2 SASEGT. CDR3 bases: TGTGCCAGCAGTGGGGGGCAGGGGATACATCAGCCCCAGCATTTT. Its protein is CASSGGQGIHQPQHF.

The chain links TRBV9 to TRBJ2-2; D uncertain. Germline CDR1 and CDR2: SGDLS and YYNGEE. V shed 0 bases and J shed 6 bases, with 6 bases lying between them. The CDR3 contains 13 residues. This CDR3 is CASSVVEPGELFF. The CDR3 DNA is TGTGCCAGCAGCGTAGTAGAGCCCGGGGAGCTGTTTTTT.

This clone was seen more than once but under ten times. This chain connects TRBV30 to TRBJ1-3; D unresolved. This CDR3 is 13 amino acids long. CDR1 and CDR2 from the germline V gene are GTSNPN and SVGIG (reference sequence). V shed 4 bases and J shed 1 base, with 8 bases lying between them. CDR3 coding DNA: TGTGCCTGGAATCGGGGTTCTGGAAACACCATATATTTT. Its protein is CAWNRGSGNTIYF. Using reference TRBV30 and TRBJ1-3 for the parts outside the CDR3, the full variable domain is SQTIHQWPATLVQPVGSPLSLECTVEGTSNPNLYWYRQAAGRGLQLLFYSVGIGQISSEVPQNLSASRPQDRQFILSSKKLLLSDSGFYLCAWNRGSGNTIYFGEGSWLTVV.

This clone was seen a single time. In DNA, the CDR3 is TGCGCCAGCAGACAACCGGAGAACACCGGGGAGCTGTTTTTT. This gives the protein CASRQPENTGELFF. The chain joins TRBV5-1 to TRBJ2-2; D unclear. V dropped 5 bases and J dropped 1 base, with 9 bases sitting between them. CDR1 SGHRS and CDR2 YFSETQ come from the germline V gene. This CDR3 comprises 14 residues.

The V call is TRBV10-2, the J call TRBJ2-1; 12 positions agree with TRBD1. Germline CDR1 reads WSHSY; CDR2 reads SAAADI. This CDR3 has 14 residues. V lost 6 bases and J lost 6; bases outside the gene matches: 3. CDR3 sequence (DNA): TGCGCCAGCAGGGGACAGGGGGCGGGCAATGAGCAGTTCTTC. Translated: CASRGQGAGNEQFF.

J is TRBJ1-5 and V is TRBV12-2. TRBV12-2 is assigned pseudogene status. This CDR3 spans 14 amino acids. CDR3 bases: TGTGCAAGTCGCTGGCCGACGGGCCAGCAGCCCCAGCATTTT. This codes for CASRWPTGQQPQHF.

The DNA for the CDR3 is TGTGCCAGCACCTCGACAGGGACTAACTATGGCTACACCTTC. Protein sequence: CASTSTGTNYGYTF. The V and J genes are TRBV27 and TRBJ1-2; 7 nucleotides agree with TRBD1. In germline, CDR1 is MNHEY, CDR2 SMNVEV (reference sequence). V lost 7 bases, J lost 0 bases, and 5 bases stayed unmatched. The CDR3 has 14 residues.

V usage is TRBV10-3 and J usage is TRBJ2-1; maybe TRBD2 (7 bases). The germline gives CDR1 ENHRY, CDR2 SYGVKD. CDR3 length: 15 residues. The V end was cut by 0 bases, the J end by 7 bases, with 13 bases between. The CDR3 loop reads CAISESRGRGNEQFF. CDR3 bases: TGTGCCATCAGTGAGTCGAGGGGGAGGGGGAATGAGCAGTTCTTC.

The chain joins TRBV30 to TRBJ1-1; no reliable D call. This CDR3 region has 13 residues. The ends were cut back, 0 bases at V and 0 bases at J, with 5 bases in the middle. The germline gives CDR1 GTSNPN, CDR2 SVGIG (reference sequence). The CDR3 region has the DNA TGTGCCTGGAGTGTACTATTGAACACTGAAGCTTTCTTT. Its translation: CAWSVLLNTEAFF.

This clone was recorded a few times. The rearrangement links TRBV6-5 to TRBJ2-2, with a tentative D call TRBD2 (7 bases). Trimming took off 1 base at V and 2 bases at J, with 11 bases between the two ends. Germline V gene sequence: CDR1 MNHEY, CDR2 SVGAGI. The CDR3 length is 16 residues. CDR3 sequence (DNA): TGTGCCAGCAGTTACTTCGGGGGGCTAAACACCGGGGAGCTGTTTTTT. It codes for CASSYFGGLNTGELFF.